This T cell receptor beta chain emerged from a study of a mutant IDH1 vaccine in newly diagnosed glioma. The time point here: week 5, during vaccination. Each dose of the vaccine consisted of 300 ug of mutant IDH1 20-mer peptide, with topical imiquimod. Method: immunoSEQ multiplex PCR; TCRdb's copy keeps in-frame clones and lacks some. The repertoire holds over 45,000 clones, with around 81% as singletons. Germline V lookup: CDR1 MDHEN, CDR2 SYDVKM. The CDR3 runs 21 residues. Trimming took off 2 bases at V and 0 bases at J, with 26 bases between the two ends. Details on this clone: What it binds is not known.

The sample was PBMCs, taken from a glioma patient whose treatment included an IDH1 peptide vaccine. The genes are TRBV28 and TRBJ2-1; weak D call: TRBD2 (5 bases). The receptor was isolated from a man aged 30 to 45 with glioma. The CDR3 here is CASSLDDMYKDSESSYNEQFF. The CDR3 DNA reads as TGTGCCAGCAGTTTAGATGATATGTACAAGGACTCTGAAAGCTCCTACAATGAGCAGTTCTTC.